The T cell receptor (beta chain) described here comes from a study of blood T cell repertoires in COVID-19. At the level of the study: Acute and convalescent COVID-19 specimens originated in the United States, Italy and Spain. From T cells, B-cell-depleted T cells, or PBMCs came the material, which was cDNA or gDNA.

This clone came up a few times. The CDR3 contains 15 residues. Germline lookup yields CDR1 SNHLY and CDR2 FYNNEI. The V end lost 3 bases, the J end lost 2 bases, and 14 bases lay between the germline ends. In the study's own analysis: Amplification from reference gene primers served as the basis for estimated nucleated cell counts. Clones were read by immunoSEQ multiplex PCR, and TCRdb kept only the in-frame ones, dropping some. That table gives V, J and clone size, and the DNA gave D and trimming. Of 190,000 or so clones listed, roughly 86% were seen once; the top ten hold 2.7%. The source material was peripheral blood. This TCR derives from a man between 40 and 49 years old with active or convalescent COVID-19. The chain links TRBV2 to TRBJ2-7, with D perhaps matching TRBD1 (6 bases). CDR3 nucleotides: TGTGCCAGCAGTGAGTTCCAGGGGATTGCCTACGAGCAGTACTTC. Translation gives CASSEFQGIAYEQYF.